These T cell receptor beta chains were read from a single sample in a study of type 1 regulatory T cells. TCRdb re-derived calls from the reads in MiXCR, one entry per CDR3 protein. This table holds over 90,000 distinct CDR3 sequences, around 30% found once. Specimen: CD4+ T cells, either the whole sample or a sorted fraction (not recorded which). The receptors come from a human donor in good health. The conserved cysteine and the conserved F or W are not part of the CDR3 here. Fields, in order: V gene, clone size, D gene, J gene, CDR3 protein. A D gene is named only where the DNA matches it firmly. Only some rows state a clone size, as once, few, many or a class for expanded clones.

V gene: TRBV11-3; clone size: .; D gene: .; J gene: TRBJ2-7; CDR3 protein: ASSLNGGEQY
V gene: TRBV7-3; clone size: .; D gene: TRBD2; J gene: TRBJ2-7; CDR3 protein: ASSSKRGSEQY
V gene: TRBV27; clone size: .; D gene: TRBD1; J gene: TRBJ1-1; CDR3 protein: ASSPWDRVNTEAF
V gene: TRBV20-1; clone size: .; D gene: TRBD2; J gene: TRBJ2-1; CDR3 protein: SASSGTNEQF
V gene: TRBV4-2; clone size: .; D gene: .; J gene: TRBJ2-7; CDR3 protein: ASSPGSENSYEQY
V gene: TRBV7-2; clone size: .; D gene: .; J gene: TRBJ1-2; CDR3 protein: ASRSTPGSNYGYT
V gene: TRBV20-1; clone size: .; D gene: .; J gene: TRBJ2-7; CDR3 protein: SARVRSSDYEQY
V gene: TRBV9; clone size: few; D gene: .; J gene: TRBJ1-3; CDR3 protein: ASSVSVGTGNTIY
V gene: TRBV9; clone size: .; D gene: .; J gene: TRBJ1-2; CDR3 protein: ASSVGAEGTRTGYT
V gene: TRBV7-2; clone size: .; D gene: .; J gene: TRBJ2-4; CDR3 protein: ASSLARQDIQY
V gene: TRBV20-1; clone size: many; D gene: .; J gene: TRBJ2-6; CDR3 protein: SAMRSGANVLT
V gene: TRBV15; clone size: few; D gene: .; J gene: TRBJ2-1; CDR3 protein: ATSRSRSDEQF
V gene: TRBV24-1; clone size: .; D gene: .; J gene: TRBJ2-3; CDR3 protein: ATSDLNRAGDTQY
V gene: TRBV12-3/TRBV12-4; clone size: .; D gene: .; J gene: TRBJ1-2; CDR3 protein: ASSPDGYGYT
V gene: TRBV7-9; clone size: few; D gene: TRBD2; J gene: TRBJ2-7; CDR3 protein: ASSPRGLAVSYEQY
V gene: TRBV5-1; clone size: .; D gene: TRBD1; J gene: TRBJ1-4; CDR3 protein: ASSRGTVTNEKLF
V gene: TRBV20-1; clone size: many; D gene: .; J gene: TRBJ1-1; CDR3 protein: SASLSSAEAF
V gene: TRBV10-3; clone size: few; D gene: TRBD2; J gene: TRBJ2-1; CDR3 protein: AISPGGGAYNEQF
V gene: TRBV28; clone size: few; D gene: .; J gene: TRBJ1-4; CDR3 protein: ASSSHGRGNEKLF
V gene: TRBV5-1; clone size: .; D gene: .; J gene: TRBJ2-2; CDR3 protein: ASSFGLEPAVAGELF
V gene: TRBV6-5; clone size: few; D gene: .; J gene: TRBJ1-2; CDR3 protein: ASSPSRAYGYT
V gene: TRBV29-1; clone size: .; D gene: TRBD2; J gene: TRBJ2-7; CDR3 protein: SVAPGLADYEQY
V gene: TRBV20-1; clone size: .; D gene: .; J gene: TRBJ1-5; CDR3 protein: SARLSLESQH
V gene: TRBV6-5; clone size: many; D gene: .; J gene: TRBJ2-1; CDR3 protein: ASSLENEQF
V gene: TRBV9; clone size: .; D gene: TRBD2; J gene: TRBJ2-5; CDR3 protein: ASSVAASGIGETQY